The rows below give T cell receptor beta chains drawn from one sample of a study of T cell changes during pregnancy in multiple sclerosis. Sequenced by immunoSEQ multiplex PCR; TCRdb stores in-frame clones only, minus some. The sample carries some 80,000 clones, 94% recorded once. Sequences were derived from CD4+ T cells from peripheral blood mononuclear cells, sampled after pregnancy. All receptors come from a female donor with multiple sclerosis, enrolled in a pregnancy study. CDR3s include the opening cysteine and the closing phenylalanine or tryptophan. D genes are given only for firm matches. A clone size is listed for some rows: how often the clone was seen (once, few, many), or a class if it is expanded.

V gene	clone size	J gene	D gene	CDR3 protein	CDR3 DNA
TRBV21-1	.	TRBJ2-3	.	CASSKAGTGITDTQYF	TGTGCCAGCAGCAAAGCTGGGACAGGGATTACAGATACGCAGTATTTT
TRBV11-1	.	TRBJ1-1	TRBD1	CASSSPGQGVDTEAFF	TGTGCCAGCAGCTCCCCGGGACAGGGGGTAGACACTGAAGCTTTCTTT
TRBV5-6	.	TRBJ1-3	.	CASSLGPGSGNTIYF	TGTGCCAGCAGCTTGGGGCCGGGGTCTGGAAACACCATATATTTT
TRBV7-9	.	TRBJ2-2	TRBD1	CASSLGQGFHGELFF	TGTGCCAGCAGCTTGGGACAGGGCTTTCACGGGGAGCTGTTTTTT
TRBV10-3	.	TRBJ2-3	TRBD2	CAISGSGGSSNTQYF	TGTGCCATCAGTGGGTCAGGCGGGAGCTCAAATACGCAGTATTTT
TRBV20-1	.	TRBJ2-1	.	CSARLVNEQFF	TGCAGTGCCCGACTAGTTAATGAGCAGTTCTTC
TRBV11-2	.	TRBJ2-5	TRBD2	CASSLAASGLGETQYF	TGTGCCAGCAGCTTAGCTGCTAGCGGGTTAGGAGAGACCCAGTACTTC
TRBV27	.	TRBJ2-1	.	CASSLATTRTDNEQFF	TGTGCCAGCAGTTTGGCGACTACCCGGACTGACAATGAGCAGTTCTTC
TRBV19	.	TRBJ2-5	.	CASSKTGTSETQYF	TGTGCCAGTAGTAAAACCGGGACATCGGAGACCCAGTACTTC
TRBV6-5	.	TRBJ1-2	TRBD1	CASSSGTGGAGYTF	TGTGCCAGCAGTTCCGGGACAGGGGGGGCTGGCTACACCTTC
TRBV29-1	.	TRBJ2-7	.	CSVARLEVGEQYF	TGCAGCGTGGCGCGCCTTGAGGTAGGCGAGCAGTACTTC
TRBV6-5	.	TRBJ1-3	TRBD1	CASSRTGGGNTIYF	TGTGCCAGCAGTAGGACAGGGGGAGGAAACACCATATATTTT
TRBV5-1	few	TRBJ2-7	TRBD1	CASSRLGTGGSYEQYF	TGCGCCAGCAGCCGTCTAGGGACAGGGGGCAGCTACGAGCAGTACTTC
TRBV28	.	TRBJ2-7	.	CASSSPLREQYF	TGTGCCAGCAGTTCCCCGCTGAGGGAGCAGTACTTC
TRBV14	.	TRBJ1-4	TRBD1	CASSRGPGQHNEKLFF	TGTGCCAGCAGCCGAGGACCGGGACAGCATAATGAAAAACTGTTTTTT
TRBV5-1	.	TRBJ2-2	TRBD2	CASSFQREGRAGELFF	TGCGCCAGCAGCTTCCAGCGGGAGGGCCGCGCCGGGGAGCTGTTTTTT
TRBV18	.	TRBJ2-4	TRBD1	CASSPDRDLRRPAKNIQYF	TGTGCCAGCTCACCGGACAGGGACTTAAGGAGGCCAGCCAAAAACATTCAGTACTTC
TRBV28	.	TRBJ2-1	TRBD2	CASRVTSGSSYNEQFF	TGTGCCAGCAGGGTTACTAGCGGGAGTTCCTACAATGAGCAGTTCTTC
TRBV5-1	.	TRBJ2-5	.	CASSLEAGAGINF	TGCGCCAGCAGCTTGGAGGCGGGGGCAGGGATAAACTTC
TRBV5-4	.	TRBJ2-7	TRBD2	CASRGVQPYEQYF	TGTGCCAGCCGGGGGGTACAGCCCTACGAGCAGTACTTC
TRBV19	.	TRBJ1-1	.	CASSLSGAGAYTEAFF	TGTGCCAGTAGCCTATCAGGGGCAGGGGCATACACTGAAGCTTTCTTT
TRBV9	.	TRBJ2-1	TRBD2	CASSVDPPGWGGHNEQFF	TGTGCCAGCAGCGTAGACCCGCCCGGGTGGGGGGGACACAATGAGCAGTTCTTC
TRBV11-1	.	TRBJ2-1	TRBD2	CASSLAWGLARNEQFF	TGTGCCAGCAGCTTAGCGTGGGGACTAGCAAGGAATGAGCAGTTCTTC
TRBV6-1	.	TRBJ2-7	TRBD2	CASSEPGGPRYEQYF	TGTGCCAGCAGTGAACCGGGAGGGCCCCGCTACGAGCAGTACTTC
TRBV30	once	TRBJ1-4	.	CAWSRGPEKLFF	TGTGCCTGGAGTCGTGGCCCTGAAAAACTGTTTTTT
TRBV28	.	TRBJ1-4	.	CATTEGRGELFF	TGTGCCACCACTGAGGGGCGGGGAGAACTGTTTTTT